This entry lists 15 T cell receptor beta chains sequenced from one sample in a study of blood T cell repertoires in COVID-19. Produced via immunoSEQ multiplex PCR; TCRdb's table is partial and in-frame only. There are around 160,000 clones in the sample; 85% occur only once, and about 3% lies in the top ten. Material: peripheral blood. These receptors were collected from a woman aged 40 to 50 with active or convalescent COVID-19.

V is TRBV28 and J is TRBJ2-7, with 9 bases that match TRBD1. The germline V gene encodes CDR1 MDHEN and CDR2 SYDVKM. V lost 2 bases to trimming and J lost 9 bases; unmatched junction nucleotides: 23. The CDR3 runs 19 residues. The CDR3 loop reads CASSLALSVGTGFLTGQYF. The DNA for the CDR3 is TGTGCCAGCAGTTTAGCACTATCCGTCGGGACAGGGTTTCTAACGGGGCAGTACTTC.

This CDR3 is CASSQDTASRGETQYF. In DNA form, the CDR3 reads TGTGCCAGCAGCCAAGATACGGCGTCGCGGGGAGAGACCCAGTACTTC. The chain recombines TRBV4-2 with TRBJ2-5; possibly TRBD2 for D (6 bases). The CDR3 has 16 residues. V dropped 0 bases and J dropped 4 bases, with 15 bases sitting between them. The germline gives CDR1 LGHNA, CDR2 YNFKEQ.

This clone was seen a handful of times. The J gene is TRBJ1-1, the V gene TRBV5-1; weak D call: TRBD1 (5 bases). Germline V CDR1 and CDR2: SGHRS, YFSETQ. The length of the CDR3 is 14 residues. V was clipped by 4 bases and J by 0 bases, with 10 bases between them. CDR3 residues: CASSASGMNTEAFF. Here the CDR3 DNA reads TGCGCCAGCAGCGCTTCAGGGATGAACACTGAAGCTTTCTTT.

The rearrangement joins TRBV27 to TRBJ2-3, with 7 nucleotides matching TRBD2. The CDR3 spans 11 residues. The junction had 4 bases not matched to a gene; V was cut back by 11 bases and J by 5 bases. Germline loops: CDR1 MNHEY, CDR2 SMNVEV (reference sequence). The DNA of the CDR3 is TGTGCCGGGGGGACTATAGATACGCAGTATTTT. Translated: CAGGTIDTQYF.

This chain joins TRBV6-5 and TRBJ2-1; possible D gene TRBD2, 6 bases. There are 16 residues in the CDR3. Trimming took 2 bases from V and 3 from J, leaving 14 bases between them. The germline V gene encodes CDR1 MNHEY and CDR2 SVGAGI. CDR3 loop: CASSYGGSGFYNEQFF. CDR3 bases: TGTGCCAGCAGTTACGGAGGGTCAGGATTCTACAATGAGCAGTTCTTC.

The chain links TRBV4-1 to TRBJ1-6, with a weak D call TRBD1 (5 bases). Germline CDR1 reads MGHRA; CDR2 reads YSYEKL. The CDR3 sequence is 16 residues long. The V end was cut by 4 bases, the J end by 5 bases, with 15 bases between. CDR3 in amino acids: CASSLTGAGNNSPLHF. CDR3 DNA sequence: TGCGCCAGCAGCCTAACCGGCGCAGGGAATAATTCACCCCTCCACTTT.

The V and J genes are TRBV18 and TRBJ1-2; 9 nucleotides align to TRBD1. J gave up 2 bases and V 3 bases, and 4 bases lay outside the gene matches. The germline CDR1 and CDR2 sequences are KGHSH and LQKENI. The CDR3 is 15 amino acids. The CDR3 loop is CASSPRDRENYGYTF. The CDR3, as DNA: TGTGCCAGCTCACCCCGGGACAGGGAAAACTATGGCTACACCTTC.

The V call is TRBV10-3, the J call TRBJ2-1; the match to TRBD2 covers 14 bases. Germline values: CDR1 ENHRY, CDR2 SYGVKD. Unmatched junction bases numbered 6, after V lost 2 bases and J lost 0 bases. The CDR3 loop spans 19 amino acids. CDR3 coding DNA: TGTGCCATCAGTGAGGGACTAGCGGGAGGCAGTAGCTCCTACAATGAGCAGTTCTTC. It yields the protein CAISEGLAGGSSSYNEQFF.

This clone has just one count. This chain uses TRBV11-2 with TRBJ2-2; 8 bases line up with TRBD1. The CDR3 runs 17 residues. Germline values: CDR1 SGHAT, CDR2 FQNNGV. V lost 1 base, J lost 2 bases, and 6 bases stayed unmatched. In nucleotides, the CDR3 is TGTGCCAGCAGCTTAGGCCGGGACAGGCGTAACACCGGGGAGCTGTTTTTT. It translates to CASSLGRDRRNTGELFF.

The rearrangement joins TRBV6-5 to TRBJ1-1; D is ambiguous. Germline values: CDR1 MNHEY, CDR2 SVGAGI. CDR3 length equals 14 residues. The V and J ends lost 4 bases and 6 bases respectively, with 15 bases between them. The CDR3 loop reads CASSSGSSLAEAFF. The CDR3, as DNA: TGTGCCAGCAGTTCGGGGTCAAGTCTCGCTGAAGCTTTCTTT.

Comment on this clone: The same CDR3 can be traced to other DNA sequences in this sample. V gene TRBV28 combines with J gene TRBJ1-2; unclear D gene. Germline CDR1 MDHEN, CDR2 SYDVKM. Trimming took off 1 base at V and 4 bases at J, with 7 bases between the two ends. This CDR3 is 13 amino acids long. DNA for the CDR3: TGTGCCAGCAGTTTATCGGGGAGCTATGGCTACACCTTC. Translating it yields CASSLSGSYGYTF.

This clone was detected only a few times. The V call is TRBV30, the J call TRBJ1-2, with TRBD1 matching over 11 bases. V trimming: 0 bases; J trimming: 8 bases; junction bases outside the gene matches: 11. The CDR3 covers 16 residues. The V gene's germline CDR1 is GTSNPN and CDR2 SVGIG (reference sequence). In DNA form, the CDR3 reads TGTGCCTGGAGTGTAAGCCCCGGGGACAGGGGGAGCGGCTACACCTTC. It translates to CAWSVSPGDRGSGYTF.

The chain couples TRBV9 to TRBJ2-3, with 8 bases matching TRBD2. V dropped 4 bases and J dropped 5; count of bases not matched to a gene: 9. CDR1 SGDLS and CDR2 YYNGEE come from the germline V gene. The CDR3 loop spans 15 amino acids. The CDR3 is CASSRTMAGGDTQYF. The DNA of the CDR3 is TGTGCCAGCAGCCGGACTATGGCGGGGGGAGATACGCAGTATTTT.

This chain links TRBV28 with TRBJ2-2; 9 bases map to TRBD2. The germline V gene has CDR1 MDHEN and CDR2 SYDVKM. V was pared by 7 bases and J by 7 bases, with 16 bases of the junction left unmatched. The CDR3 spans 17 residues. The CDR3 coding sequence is TGTGCCAGCACCCCGTGGCGGGAGGGCCGAGGCAACGGGGAGCTGTTTTTT. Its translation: CASTPWREGRGNGELFF.

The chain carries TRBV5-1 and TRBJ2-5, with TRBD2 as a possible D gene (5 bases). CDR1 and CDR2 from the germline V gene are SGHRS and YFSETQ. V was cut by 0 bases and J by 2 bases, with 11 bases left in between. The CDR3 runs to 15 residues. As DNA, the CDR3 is TGCGCCAGCAGCTTGGAGGGCGGACTTCAAGAGACCCAGTACTTC. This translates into CASSLEGGLQETQYF.